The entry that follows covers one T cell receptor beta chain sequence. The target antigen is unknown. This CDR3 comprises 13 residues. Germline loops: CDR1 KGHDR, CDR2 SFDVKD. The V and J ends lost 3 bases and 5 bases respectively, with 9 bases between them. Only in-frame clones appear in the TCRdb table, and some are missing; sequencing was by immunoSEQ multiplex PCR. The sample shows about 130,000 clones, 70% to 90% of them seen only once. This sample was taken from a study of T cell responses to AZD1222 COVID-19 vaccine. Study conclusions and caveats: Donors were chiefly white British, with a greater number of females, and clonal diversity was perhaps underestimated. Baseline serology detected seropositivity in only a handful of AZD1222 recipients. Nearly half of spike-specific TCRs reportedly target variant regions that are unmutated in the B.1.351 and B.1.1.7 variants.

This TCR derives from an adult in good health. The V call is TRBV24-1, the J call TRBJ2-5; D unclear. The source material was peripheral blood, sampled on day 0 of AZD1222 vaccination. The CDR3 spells CATSDLLRETQYF. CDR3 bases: TGTGCCACCAGTGATCTCTTACGGGAGACCCAGTACTTC.